The count of the clone carrying this T cell receptor beta chain is one. Antigen: not known. This sample's time point: week 47, end of study. Each dose of the vaccine consisted of 300 ug of mutant IDH1 20-mer peptide, with topical imiquimod. J lost 12 bases, V lost 7 bases, and 17 bases had no gene match. The CDR3 is 15 amino acids. Per the germline V gene, CDR1 is MDHEN and CDR2 is SYDVKM. Repertoires were generated with immunoSEQ multiplex PCR, while TCRdb's copy carries only in-frame clones and drops some. The table shows around 53,000 clones, with approximately 84% occurring only once. The data were taken from a study of a mutant IDH1 vaccine in newly diagnosed glioma. At the level of the study: Vaccination started 4-6 weeks after radiotherapy alone, or with temozolomide cycles. Treated patients, roughly 62% male and around 40% female, averaged about 42 years of age.

The chain carries TRBV28 and TRBJ1-1; the match to TRBD1 covers 10 bases. The source is a woman between 25 and 40 years old with glioma. Some clones in this sample may be carry-over from other donors' samples. Sequenced material: PBMCs, taken from a glioma patient whose treatment included an IDH1 peptide vaccine. The CDR3 DNA reads TGTGCCAGCACTCCCCGGGACAGGGGACGCGGGGGAACTTTCTTT. This encodes CASTPRDRGRGGTFF.